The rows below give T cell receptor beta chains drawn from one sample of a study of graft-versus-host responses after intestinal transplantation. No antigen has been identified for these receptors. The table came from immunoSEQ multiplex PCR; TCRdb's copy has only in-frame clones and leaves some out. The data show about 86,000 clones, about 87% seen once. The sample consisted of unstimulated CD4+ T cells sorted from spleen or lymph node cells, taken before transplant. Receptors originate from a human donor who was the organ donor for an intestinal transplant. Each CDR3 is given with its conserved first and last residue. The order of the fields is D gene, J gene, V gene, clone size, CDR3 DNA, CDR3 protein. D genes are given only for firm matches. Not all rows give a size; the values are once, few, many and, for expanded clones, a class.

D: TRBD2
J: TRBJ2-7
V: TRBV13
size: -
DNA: TGTGCCAGCAGGCTAGCGGGACGCTCCTACGAGCAGTACTTC
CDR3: CASRLAGRSYEQYF

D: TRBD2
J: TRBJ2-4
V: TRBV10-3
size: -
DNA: TGTGCCATCAGTGCGGGGGTGGGAGGGGTCACCAAAAACATTCAGTACTTC
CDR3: CAISAGVGGVTKNIQYF

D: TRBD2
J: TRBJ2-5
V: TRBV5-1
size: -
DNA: TGCGCCAGCAGCTTGTTTCTAGCGGGGCAAGAGACCCAGTACTTC
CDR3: CASSLFLAGQETQYF

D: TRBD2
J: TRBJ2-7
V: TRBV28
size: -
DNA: TGTGCCAGCAGTGCCCTCCTAGCGGCCGGCACCGAGCAGTACTTC
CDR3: CASSALLAAGTEQYF

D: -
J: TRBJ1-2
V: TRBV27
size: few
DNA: TGTGCCAGCAGTTTCCGTCAGGGGTGGCAATCGTCTGGCTACACCTTC
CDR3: CASSFRQGWQSSGYTF

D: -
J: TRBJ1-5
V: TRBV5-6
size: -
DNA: TGTGCCAGCAGCTTGGGGAGGCAGAGCAATCAGCCCCAGCATTTT
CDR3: CASSLGRQSNQPQHF

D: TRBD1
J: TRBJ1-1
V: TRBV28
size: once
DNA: TGTGCCAGCGGGAAGCAAGACAGGGACGTTTCTGAAGCTTTCTTT
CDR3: CASGKQDRDVSEAFF

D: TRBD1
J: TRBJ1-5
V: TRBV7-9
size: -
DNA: TGTGCCAGCAGCTTAACCCAGGGGGCAAATCAGCCCCAGCATTTT
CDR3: CASSLTQGANQPQHF

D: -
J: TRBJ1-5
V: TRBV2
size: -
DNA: TGTGCCAGCAGCCTTGGACCGGGACAACATTTT
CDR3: CASSLGPGQHF

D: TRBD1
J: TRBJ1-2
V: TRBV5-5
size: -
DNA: TGTGCCAGCAGCCGACCGGGACAGACCTATGGCTACACCTTC
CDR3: CASSRPGQTYGYTF